These 8 T cell receptor beta chains originate from one sample sequenced in a study of cytomegalovirus exposure and HLA in healthy donors. The PCR made use of 60 Vbeta and 13 Jbeta primers. Sequenced by immunoSEQ multiplex PCR; TCRdb stores in-frame clones only, minus some. The sample has approximately 280,000 clones; just over 85% are singletons. Sequencing was performed on PBMCs. These receptor sequences come from a man aged 40-49 years in good health and CMV-seropositive.

This chain uses TRBV4-1 with TRBJ1-6; no clear D gene. The ends were cut back, 1 base at V and 3 bases at J, with 10 bases in the middle. CDR1 and CDR2 (germline): MGHRA, YSYEKL. The CDR3 consists of 16 residues. The CDR3 here is CASSQVGSGYNSPLHF. The CDR3 region has the DNA TGCGCCAGCAGCCAAGTAGGCAGCGGCTATAATTCACCCCTCCACTTT.

The V call is TRBV27, the J call TRBJ2-1, with TRBD2 identical over 9 bases. Trimming took 4 bases from V and 2 from J; bases not matched to a gene: 3. This CDR3 has 15 amino acids. Germline CDR1 MNHEY, CDR2 SMNVEV (reference sequence). The CDR3 DNA sequence: TGTGCCAGCAGTTCCGGACTAGCGACCTACAATGAGCAGTTCTTC. Its protein is CASSSGLATYNEQFF.

The rearrangement joins TRBV28 to TRBJ2-1, with TRBD1 identical over 12 bases. CDR3 length: 15 residues. V lost 3 bases, J lost 7 bases, and 4 bases stayed unmatched. CDR1 MDHEN and CDR2 SYDVKM come from the germline V gene. CDR3: CASSLRDRGQNEQFF. The CDR3 DNA follows: TGTGCCAGCAGTTTGCGGGACAGGGGGCAAAATGAGCAGTTCTTC.

The chain is built from TRBV19 and TRBJ2-2; D call uncertain. Trimming stripped 10 bases from V and 5 bases from J, with 20 bases between. CDR3 size: 15 residues. Germline values: CDR1 LNHDA, CDR2 SQIVND (reference sequence). The CDR3 region is CATHGSKQRTGELFF. DNA for the CDR3: TGTGCCACCCACGGGTCCAAACAACGGACCGGGGAGCTGTTTTTT.

This clone occurred once. The chain recombines TRBV11-3 with TRBJ2-1; the match to TRBD2 covers 11 bases. The junction had 8 bases not matched to a gene; V was cut back by 4 bases and J by 9 bases. The CDR3 is 15 residues long. Germline values: CDR1 SGHNT, CDR2 YENEEA. The CDR3 region has the DNA TGTGCCAGCAGCTCCTTAGCGGGAGGGCCAGGTGAGCAGTTCTTC. It codes for CASSSLAGGPGEQFF. Based on the CDR3 plus reference TRBV11-3 and TRBJ2-1, the full variable domain is EAGVVQSPRYKIIEKKQPVAFWCNPISGHNTLYWYLQNLGQGPELLIRYENEEAVDDSQLPKDRFSAERLKGVDSTLKIQPAELGDSAVYLCASSSLAGGPGEQFFGPGTRLTVL.

As for this clone: Different DNA sequences within this sample yield the same CDR3. The chain employs TRBV6-5 and TRBJ1-1, with a possible D match to TRBD1 (5 bases). V shed 0 bases and J shed 4 bases, with 12 bases lying between them. This CDR3 has 15 residues. The germline V gene encodes CDR1 MNHEY and CDR2 SVGAGI. The CDR3 reads CASSYSGGERTEAFF. CDR3 sequence (DNA): TGTGCCAGCAGTTACTCGGGAGGGGAACGCACTGAAGCTTTCTTT.

This clone appeared a single time. The chain carries TRBV5-5 and TRBJ1-2, with D perhaps TRBD1 (5 bases). CDR3 length equals 14 residues. Germline CDR1 SGHKS, CDR2 YYEKEE (reference sequence). Trimming cost V 2 bases and J 2 bases, with 10 bases left between them. In DNA, the CDR3 is TGTGCCAGCAGCTTTGGGGCGGAGAACTATGGCTACACCTTC. Its translation: CASSFGAENYGYTF.

J is TRBJ2-7 and V is TRBV7-2, with TRBD1 identical over 9 bases. Germline V gene sequence: CDR1 SGHTA, CDR2 FQGNSA. The CDR3 loop spans 14 amino acids. V shed 4 bases and J 4 bases; nucleotides not matched to a gene: 5. This chain's CDR3 is CASSWEGQGYEQYF. The CDR3 DNA follows: TGTGCCAGCAGCTGGGAGGGACAGGGTTACGAGCAGTACTTC.